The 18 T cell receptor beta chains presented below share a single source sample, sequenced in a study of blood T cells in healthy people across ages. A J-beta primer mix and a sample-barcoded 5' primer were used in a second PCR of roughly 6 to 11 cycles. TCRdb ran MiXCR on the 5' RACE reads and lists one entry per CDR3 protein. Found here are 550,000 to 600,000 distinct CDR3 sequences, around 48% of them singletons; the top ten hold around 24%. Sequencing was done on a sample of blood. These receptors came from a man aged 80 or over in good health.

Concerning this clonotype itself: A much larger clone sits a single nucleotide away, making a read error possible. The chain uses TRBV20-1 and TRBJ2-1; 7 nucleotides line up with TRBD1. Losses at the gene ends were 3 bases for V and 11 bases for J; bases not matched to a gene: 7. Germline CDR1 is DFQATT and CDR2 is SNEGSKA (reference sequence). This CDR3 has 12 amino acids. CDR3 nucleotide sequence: TGCAGTGCTAGCGACAGGGTCCGTCAGCAGTTCTTC. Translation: CSASDRVRQQFF.

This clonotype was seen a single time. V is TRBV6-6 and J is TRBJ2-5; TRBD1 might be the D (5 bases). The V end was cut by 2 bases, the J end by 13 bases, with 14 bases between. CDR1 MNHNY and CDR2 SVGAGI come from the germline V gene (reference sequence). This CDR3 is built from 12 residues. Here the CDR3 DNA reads TGTGCCAGCAGTTACATTGACCAGGGCCGGTACTTC. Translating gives CASSYIDQGRYF.

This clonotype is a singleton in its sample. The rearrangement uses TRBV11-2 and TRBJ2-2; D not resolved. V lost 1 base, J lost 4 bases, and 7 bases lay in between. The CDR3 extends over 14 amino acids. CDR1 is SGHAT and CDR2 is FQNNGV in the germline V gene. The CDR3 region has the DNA TGTGCCAGCAGCTTAGGGGTCCGCACCGGGGAGCTGTTTTTT. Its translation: CASSLGVRTGELFF. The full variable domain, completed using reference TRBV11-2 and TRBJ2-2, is EAGVAQSPRYKIIEKRQSVAFWCNPISGHATLYWYQQILGQGPKLLIQFQNNGVVDDSQLPKDRFSAERLKGVDSTLKIQPAKLEDSAVYLCASSLGVRTGELFFGEGSRLTVL.

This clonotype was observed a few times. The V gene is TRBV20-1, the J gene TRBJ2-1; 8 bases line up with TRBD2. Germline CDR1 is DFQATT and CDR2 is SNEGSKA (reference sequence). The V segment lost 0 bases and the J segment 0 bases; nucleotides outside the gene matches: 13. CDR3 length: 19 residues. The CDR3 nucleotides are TGCAGTGCTAGAGATCCCCGCGGTGCGGCGGGGGGCTCCTACAATGAGCAGTTCTTC. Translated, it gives CSARDPRGAAGGSYNEQFF.

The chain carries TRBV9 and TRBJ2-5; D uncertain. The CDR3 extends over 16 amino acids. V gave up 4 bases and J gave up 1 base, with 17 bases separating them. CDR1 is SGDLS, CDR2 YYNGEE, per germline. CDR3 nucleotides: TGTGCCAGCAGCTCCGGGCCTTCAAATACCCAAGAGACCCAGTACTTC. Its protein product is CASSSGPSNTQETQYF.

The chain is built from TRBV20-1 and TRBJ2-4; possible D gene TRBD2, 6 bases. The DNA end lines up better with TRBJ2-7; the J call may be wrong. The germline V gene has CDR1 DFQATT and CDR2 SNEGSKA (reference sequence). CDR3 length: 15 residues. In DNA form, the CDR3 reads TGCAGTGCTAGAGGTGGGAGGAGTTCACTTTACGAGCAGTACTTC. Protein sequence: CSARGGRSSLYEQYF.

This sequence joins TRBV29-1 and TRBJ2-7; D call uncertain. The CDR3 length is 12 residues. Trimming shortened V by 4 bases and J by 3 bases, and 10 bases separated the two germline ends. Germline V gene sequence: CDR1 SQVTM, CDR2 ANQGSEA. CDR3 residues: CSVAQDDYEQYF. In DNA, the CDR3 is TGCAGCGTTGCCCAGGATGACTACGAGCAGTACTTC.

The CDR3 is CSAIHSGEQYF. In DNA, the CDR3 is TGCAGTGCTATCCATTCGGGCGAGCAGTACTTC. V is TRBV20-1 and J is TRBJ2-5; D ambiguous. The J call may be incorrect, as the DNA end agrees better with TRBJ2-7. Germline V gene data show CDR1 as DFQATT and CDR2 as SNEGSKA (reference sequence). The CDR3 totals 11 residues.

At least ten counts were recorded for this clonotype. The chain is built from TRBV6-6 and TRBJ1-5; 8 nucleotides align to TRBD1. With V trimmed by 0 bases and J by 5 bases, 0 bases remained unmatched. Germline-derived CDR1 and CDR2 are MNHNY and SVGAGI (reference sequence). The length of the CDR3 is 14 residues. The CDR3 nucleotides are TGTGCCAGCAGTTACTCGGGACAGGATCAGCCCCAGCATTTT. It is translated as CASSYSGQDQPQHF.

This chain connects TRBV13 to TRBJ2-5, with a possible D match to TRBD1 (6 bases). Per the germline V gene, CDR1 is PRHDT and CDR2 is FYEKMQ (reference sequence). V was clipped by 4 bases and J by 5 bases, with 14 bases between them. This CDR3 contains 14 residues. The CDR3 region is CASSSPTGGETQYF. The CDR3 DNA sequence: TGTGCCAGCAGCTCGCCGACAGGCGGGGAGACCCAGTACTTC.

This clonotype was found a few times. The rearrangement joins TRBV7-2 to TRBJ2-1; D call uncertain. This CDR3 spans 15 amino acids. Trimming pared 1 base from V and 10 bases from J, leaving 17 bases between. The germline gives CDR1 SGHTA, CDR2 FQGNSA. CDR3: CASSLDGSAREEQFF. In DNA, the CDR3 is TGTGCCAGCAGCTTAGACGGGTCAGCTAGGGAAGAGCAGTTCTTC.

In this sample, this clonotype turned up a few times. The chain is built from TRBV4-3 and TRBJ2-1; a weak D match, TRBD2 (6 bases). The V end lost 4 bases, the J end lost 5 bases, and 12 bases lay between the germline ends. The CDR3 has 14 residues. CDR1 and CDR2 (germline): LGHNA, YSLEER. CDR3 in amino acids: CASSLGGSDNEQFF. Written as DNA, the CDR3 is TGCGCCAGCAGCCTCGGGGGTTCGGACAATGAGCAGTTCTTC.

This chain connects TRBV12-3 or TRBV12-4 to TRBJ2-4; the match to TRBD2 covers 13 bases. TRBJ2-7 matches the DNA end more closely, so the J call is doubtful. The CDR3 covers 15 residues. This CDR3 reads CASSGEGLAGSEQYF. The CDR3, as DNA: TGTGCCAGCAGTGGCGAGGGACTAGCGGGAAGCGAGCAGTACTTC.

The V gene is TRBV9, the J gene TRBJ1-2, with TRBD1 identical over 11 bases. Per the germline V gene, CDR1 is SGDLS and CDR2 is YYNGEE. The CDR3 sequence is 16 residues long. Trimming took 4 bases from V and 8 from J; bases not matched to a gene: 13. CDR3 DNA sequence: TGTGCCAGCAGCCAAGGACAGGGGGCCGCCCGATGGGGCTACACCTTC. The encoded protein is CASSQGQGAARWGYTF.

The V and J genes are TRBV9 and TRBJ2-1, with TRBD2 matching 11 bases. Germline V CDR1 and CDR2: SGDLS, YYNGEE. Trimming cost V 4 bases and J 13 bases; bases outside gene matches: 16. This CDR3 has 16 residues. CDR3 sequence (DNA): TGTGCCAGCAGCCTAGAGACTAGCGGGGACCCAGAGACCCAGTTCTTC. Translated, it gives CASSLETSGDPETQFF.

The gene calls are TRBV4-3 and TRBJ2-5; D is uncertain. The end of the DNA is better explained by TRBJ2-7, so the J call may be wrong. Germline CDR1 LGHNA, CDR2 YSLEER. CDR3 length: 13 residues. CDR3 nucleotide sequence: TGCGCCAGCAGCCAAGGGTTGTCGCGCGAGCAGTACTTC. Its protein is CASSQGLSREQYF.

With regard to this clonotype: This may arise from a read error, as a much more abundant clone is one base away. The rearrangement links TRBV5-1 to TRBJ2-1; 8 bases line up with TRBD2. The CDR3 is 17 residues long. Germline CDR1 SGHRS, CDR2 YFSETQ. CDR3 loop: CASSLISGVSSCNEQFF. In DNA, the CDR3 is TGCGCCAGCAGTTTAATTAGCGGGGTTAGCTCCTGCAATGAGCAGTTCTTC. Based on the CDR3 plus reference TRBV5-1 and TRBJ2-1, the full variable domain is KAGVTQTPRYLIKTRGQQVTLSCSPISGHRSVSWYQQTPGQGLQFLFEYFSETQRNKGNFPGRFSGRQFSNSRSEMNVSTLELGDSALYLCASSLISGVSSCNEQFFGPGTRLTVL.

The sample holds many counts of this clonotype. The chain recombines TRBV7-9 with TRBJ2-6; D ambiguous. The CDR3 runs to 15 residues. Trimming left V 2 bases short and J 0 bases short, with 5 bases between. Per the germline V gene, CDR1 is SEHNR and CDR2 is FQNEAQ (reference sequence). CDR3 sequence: CASSLTLSGANVLTF. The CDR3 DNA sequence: TGTGCCAGCAGCTTAACTCTCTCTGGGGCCAACGTCCTGACTTTC.